This TCR beta chain was documented in a study of human T cells and chemical hapten exposure. The sample holds a few counts of this clonotype. One entry per CDR3 protein results from TCRdb running MiXCR on the RACE reads. Among approximately 89,000 distinct CDR3 sequences, 6.6% were seen once, and the ten largest hold 1% to 1.5%. Specified time point: patch test 2, 6 weeks after DPC sensitization. Treatment specified: therapeutic diphenylcyclopropenone sensitization with weekly scalp DPC. The CDR3 is 15 amino acids. J lost 4 bases, V lost 2 bases, and 6 bases had no gene match. The TCR originated in a woman aged 25-40 years with alopecia areata. Some clones in this sample may be carry-over from other donors' samples. Sequenced material: whole blood, taken in connection with sensitization to the hapten diphenylcyclopropenone (DPC). The V gene is TRBV12-3 or TRBV12-4, the J gene TRBJ2-7; 9 bases match TRBD2. CDR3 nucleotide sequence: TGTGCCAGCAGTTTACGACTAGCGGAACTATACGAGCAGTACTTC. It codes for CASSLRLAELYEQYF.